This T cell receptor beta chain was captured by sequencing in a study of blood T cell repertoires in COVID-19. Study-level information: Some COVID-19 samples were acute and others convalescent; all came from the United States, Italy and Spain. T cells, B-cell-depleted T cells, or PBMCs provided the cDNA or gDNA that served as material.

Study processing details: Nucleated cell number was recorded as an estimate derived from reference gene primer amplification. This table comes from immunoSEQ multiplex PCR, and its TCRdb copy is limited to in-frame clones, with some not included. That table furnishes V, J and clone size, whereas the DNA furnished D and trimming. The profile shows 180,000 or so clones, around 81% of them singletons. Sequencing used peripheral blood. This sequence originates from a human donor with acute or convalescent COVID-19. The donor label of this sample is uncertain.

The CDR3 DNA sequence: TGCGCCAGCAGCAAGGGGTCCGAAGGGACAGGCCCTTACGAGCAGTACTTC. Translation gives CASSKGSEGTGPYEQYF. J is TRBJ2-7 and V is TRBV4-1, with 8 bases matching TRBD1. The V and J ends lost 5 bases and 4 bases, in that order; junction bases with no gene match: 16. In germline, CDR1 is MGHRA, CDR2 YSYEKL. The CDR3 has 17 residues.